This T cell receptor beta chain was recorded in a study of blood T cell repertoires in COVID-19. The wider study: PBMCs, B-cell-depleted T cells, or T cells were the source of the cDNA or gDNA that made up the material.

The length of the CDR3 is 17 residues. CDR1 and CDR2 (germline): LNHDA, SQIVND (reference sequence). V shed 1 base and J shed 0 bases, with 13 bases lying between them. Methods used by the authors: Amplification of reference gene primers provided the estimated nucleated cell counts. Method: immunoSEQ multiplex PCR; TCRdb's copy keeps in-frame clones and lacks some. V and J calls and clone size are those listed in that table; D and trimming were worked out from the DNA. The sample includes 100,000 to 150,000 clones, more than 70% of them seen just once. The J gene is TRBJ1-5, the V gene TRBV19; no firm D call. The clonotype originates from a man aged 45-65 years with acute or convalescent COVID-19. The source material was peripheral blood. CDR3: CASSIGGQAYSNQPQHF. In DNA, the CDR3 is TGTGCCAGTAGTATAGGAGGGCAGGCCTATAGCAATCAGCCCCAGCATTTT.